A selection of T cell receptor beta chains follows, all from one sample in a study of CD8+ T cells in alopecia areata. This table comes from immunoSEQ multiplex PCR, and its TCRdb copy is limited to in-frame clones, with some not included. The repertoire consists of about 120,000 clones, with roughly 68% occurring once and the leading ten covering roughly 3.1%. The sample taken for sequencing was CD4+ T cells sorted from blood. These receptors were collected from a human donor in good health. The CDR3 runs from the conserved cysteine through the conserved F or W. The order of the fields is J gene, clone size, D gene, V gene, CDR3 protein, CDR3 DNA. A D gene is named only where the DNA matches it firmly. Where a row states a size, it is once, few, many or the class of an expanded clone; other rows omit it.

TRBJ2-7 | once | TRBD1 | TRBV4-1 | CASSHPGQGLEQYF | TGCGCCAGCAGCCACCCGGGACAGGGGCTCGAGCAGTACTTC
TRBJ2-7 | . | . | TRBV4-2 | CASSPRSVWRNEQYF | TGTGCCAGCAGCCCGCGTAGCGTCTGGCGGAACGAGCAGTACTTC
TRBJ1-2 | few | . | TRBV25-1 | CASSEAGTNYGYTF | TGTGCCAGCAGTGAGGCCGGCACCAACTATGGCTACACCTTC
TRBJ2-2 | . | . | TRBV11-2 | CASSPDRIQELFF | TGTGCCAGCAGCCCGGACCGAATTCAGGAGCTGTTTTTT
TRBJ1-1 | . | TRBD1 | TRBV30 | CAWRTTGTTEAFF | TGTGCCTGGAGAACGACAGGGACCACTGAAGCTTTCTTT
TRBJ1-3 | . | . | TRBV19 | CASTLVSSGNTIYF | TGTGCCAGTACCCTAGTGAGCTCTGGAAACACCATATATTTT
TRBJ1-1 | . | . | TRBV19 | CASKQMNTEAFF | TGTGCCAGTAAACAGATGAACACTGAAGCTTTCTTT
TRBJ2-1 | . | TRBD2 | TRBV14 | CASSRQPAGVYNEQFF | TGTGCCAGCAGCCGTCAACCAGCGGGAGTCTACAATGAGCAGTTCTTC
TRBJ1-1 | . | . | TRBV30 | CAYTRSVNTEAFF | TGTGCTTATACTAGGTCGGTGAACACTGAAGCTTTCTTT
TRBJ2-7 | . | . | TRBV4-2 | CASSQQMDLYEQYF | TGTGCCAGCAGCCAACAAATGGATCTTTACGAGCAGTACTTC
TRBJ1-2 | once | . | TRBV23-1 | CASSQSADTVEGGYGYTF | TGCGCCAGCAGTCAATCGGCGGACACGGTTGAGGGAGGCTATGGCTACACCTTC
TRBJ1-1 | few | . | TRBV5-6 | CASSLVSRIEGAFF | TGTGCCAGCAGCTTGGTGTCCCGGATAGAAGGAGCTTTCTTT
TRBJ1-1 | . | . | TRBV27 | CASSFRPTRTEAFF | TGTGCCAGCAGTTTTCGACCCACGCGGACTGAAGCTTTCTTT
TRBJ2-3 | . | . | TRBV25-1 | CASNQQSTDTQYF | TGTGCCAGCAACCAGCAAAGCACAGATACGCAGTATTTT
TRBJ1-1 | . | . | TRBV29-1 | CSAKQGSTEAFF | TGCAGCGCAAAACAGGGAAGCACTGAAGCTTTCTTT
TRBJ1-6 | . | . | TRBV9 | CASSAGTPNSPLHF | TGTGCCAGCAGCGCCGGGACTCCAAATTCACCCCTCCACTTT
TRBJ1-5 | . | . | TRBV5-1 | CASSLLGTRNQPQHF | TGCGCCAGCAGCTTGCTCGGGACCCGGAATCAGCCCCAGCATTTT
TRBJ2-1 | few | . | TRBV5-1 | CASSPAIYNEQFF | TGCGCCAGCAGCCCAGCGATCTACAATGAGCAGTTCTTC
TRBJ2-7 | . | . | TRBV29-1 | CSVVVSLLDEQYF | TGCAGCGTTGTGGTTAGCCTTCTCGACGAGCAGTACTTC
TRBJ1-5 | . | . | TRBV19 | CASSTGYNQPQHF | TGTGCCAGTAGTACGGGGTACAATCAGCCCCAGCATTTT
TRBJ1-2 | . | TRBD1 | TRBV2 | CASSELAGGLGYTF | TGTGCCAGCAGTGAACTGGCAGGGGGTCTTGGCTACACCTTC
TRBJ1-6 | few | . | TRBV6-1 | CASRSTAASNSPLHF | TGTGCCAGCAGAAGTACGGCGGCCTCTAATTCACCCCTCCACTTT
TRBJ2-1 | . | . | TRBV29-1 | CSVESDSYNEQFF | TGCAGCGTTGAATCCGACTCCTACAATGAGCAGTTCTTC
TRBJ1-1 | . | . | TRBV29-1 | CSVATARGSEAFF | TGCAGCGTTGCGACAGCCCGAGGTTCTGAAGCTTTCTTT
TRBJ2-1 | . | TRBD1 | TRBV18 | CASSPGQGPNEQFF | TGTGCCAGCTCACCGGGACAGGGCCCCAATGAGCAGTTCTTC
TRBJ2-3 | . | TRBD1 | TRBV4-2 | CASGGQDTDTQYF | TGTGCCAGCGGAGGACAGGACACAGATACGCAGTATTTT
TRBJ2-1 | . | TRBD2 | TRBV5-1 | CASSLLAGGSDEQFF | TGCGCCAGCAGCTTGCTAGCGGGGGGGAGCGATGAGCAGTTCTTC
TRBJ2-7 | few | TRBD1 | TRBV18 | CASSPGTDAYEQYF | TGTGCCAGCTCACCGGGGACAGATGCCTACGAGCAGTACTTC
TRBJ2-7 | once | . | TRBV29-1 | CSVITQGGLEQYF | TGCAGCGTTATAACCCAGGGAGGCCTCGAGCAGTACTTC
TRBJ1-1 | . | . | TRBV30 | CAWSVLGGNTEAFF | TGTGCCTGGAGTGTACTAGGGGGGAACACTGAAGCTTTCTTT
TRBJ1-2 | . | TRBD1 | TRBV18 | CASSPYDRGNGYTF | TGTGCCAGCTCACCCTACGACAGGGGTAATGGCTACACCTTC
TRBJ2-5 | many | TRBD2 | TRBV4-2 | CASSQEGGGARETQYF | TGTGCCAGCAGCCAAGAAGGCGGGGGGGCCCGGGAGACCCAGTACTTC
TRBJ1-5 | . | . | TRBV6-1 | CASMDLNQPQHF | TGTGCCAGCATGGATCTTAATCAGCCCCAGCATTTT
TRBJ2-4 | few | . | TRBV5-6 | CASILTPDSPSKNIQYF | TGTGCCAGCATCCTCACTCCCGACAGTCCATCCAAAAACATTCAGTACTTC
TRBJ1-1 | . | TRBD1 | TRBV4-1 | CASSQVLTGARGTEAFF | TGCGCCAGCAGCCAAGTTTTAACAGGGGCGCGGGGCACTGAAGCTTTCTTT
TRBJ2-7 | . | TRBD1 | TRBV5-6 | CASSFPGQGAGEQYF | TGTGCCAGCAGCTTTCCGGGACAGGGGGCGGGAGAGCAGTACTTC
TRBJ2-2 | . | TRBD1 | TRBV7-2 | CASSLGQGSTGELFF | TGTGCCAGCAGCTTAGGACAGGGGAGCACCGGGGAGCTGTTTTTT
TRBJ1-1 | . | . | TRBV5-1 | CASSLEGRDTEAFF | TGCGCCAGCAGCTTGGAGGGGAGGGACACTGAAGCTTTCTTT
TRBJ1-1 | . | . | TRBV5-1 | CASSFVRDTEAFF | TGCGCCAGCAGCTTCGTGAGGGATACTGAAGCTTTCTTT
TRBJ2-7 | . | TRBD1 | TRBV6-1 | CASTAGGYEQYF | TGTGCCAGCACAGCAGGGGGCTACGAGCAGTACTTC
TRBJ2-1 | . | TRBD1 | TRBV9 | CTSNLECGTGMNEQFF | TGTACCAGCAATCTCGAGTGCGGGACAGGTATGAATGAGCAGTTCTTC
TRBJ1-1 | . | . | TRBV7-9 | CASSPVNRFMNTEAFF | TGTGCCAGCAGCCCAGTGAATCGATTCATGAACACTGAAGCTTTCTTT
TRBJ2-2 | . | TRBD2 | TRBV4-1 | CASSQFSGGSNTGELFF | TGCGCCAGCAGCCAATTTAGCGGGGGGTCGAACACCGGGGAGCTGTTTTTT
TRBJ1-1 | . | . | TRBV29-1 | CSGLDSPNTEAFF | TGCAGCGGCCTGGACAGCCCCAACACTGAAGCTTTCTTT
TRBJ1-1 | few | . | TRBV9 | CASSVGLGVANMNTEAFF | TGTGCCAGCAGCGTAGGCCTGGGGGTCGCAAACATGAACACTGAAGCTTTCTTT
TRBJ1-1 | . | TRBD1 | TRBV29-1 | CSVVSGGTEAFF | TGCAGCGTTGTGTCAGGGGGAACTGAAGCTTTCTTT
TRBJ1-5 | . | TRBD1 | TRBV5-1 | CASSLGTGLQPQHF | TGCGCCAGCAGCTTGGGGACAGGCCTTCAGCCCCAGCATTTT
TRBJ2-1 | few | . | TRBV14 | CASSQARGGGGQFF | TGTGCCAGCAGCCAAGCACGCGGGGGCGGCGGGCAGTTCTTC
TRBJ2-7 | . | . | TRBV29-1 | CSVVGQSAYEQYF | TGCAGCGTTGTGGGCCAGAGCGCCTACGAGCAGTACTTC
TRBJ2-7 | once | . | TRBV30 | CAWFGGGYEQYF | TGTGCCTGGTTCGGAGGTGGCTACGAGCAGTACTTC
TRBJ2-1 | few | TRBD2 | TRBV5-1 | CASSSWSGGQYNEQFF | TGCGCCAGCAGCTCCTGGAGCGGGGGACAATACAATGAGCAGTTCTTC
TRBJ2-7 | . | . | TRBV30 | CAWSVLEGIQYF | TGTGCCTGGAGTGTCCTGGAGGGGATTCAGTACTTC
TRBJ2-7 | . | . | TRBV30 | CAWSTGSYEQYF | TGTGCCTGGAGTACAGGCTCCTACGAGCAGTACTTC
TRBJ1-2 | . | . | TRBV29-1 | CSVEDGYTF | TGCAGCGTTGAAGATGGCTACACCTTC